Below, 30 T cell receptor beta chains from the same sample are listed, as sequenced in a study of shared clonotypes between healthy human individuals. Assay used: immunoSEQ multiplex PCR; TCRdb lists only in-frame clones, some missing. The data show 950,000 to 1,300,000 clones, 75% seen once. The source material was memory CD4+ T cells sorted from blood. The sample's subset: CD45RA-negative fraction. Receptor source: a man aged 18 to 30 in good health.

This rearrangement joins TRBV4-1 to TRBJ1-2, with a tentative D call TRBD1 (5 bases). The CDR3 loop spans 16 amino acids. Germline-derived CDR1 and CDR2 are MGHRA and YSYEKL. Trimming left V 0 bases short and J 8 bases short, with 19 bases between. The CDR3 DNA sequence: TGCGCCAGCAGCCAAGAGGTCCAGGGTCTCTTCGGAGGCTACACCTTC. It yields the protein CASSQEVQGLFGGYTF.

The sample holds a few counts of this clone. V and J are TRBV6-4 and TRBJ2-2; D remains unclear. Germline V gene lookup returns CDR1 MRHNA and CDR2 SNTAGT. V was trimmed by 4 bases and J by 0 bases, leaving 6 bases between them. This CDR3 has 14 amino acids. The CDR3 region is CASSVVANTGELFF. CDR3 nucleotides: TGTGCCAGCAGTGTTGTTGCGAACACCGGGGAGCTGTTTTTT.

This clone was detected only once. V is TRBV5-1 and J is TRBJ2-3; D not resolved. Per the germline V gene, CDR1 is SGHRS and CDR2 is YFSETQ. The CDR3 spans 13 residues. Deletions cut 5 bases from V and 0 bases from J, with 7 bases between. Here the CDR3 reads CASRTSSTDTQYF. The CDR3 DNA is TGCGCCAGCAGAACTTCTAGCACAGATACGCAGTATTTT.

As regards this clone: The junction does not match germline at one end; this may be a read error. The CDR3: CASTTSGVTDTQYF. CDR3 DNA sequence: TGTGCAAGTACTACTAGCGGGGTAACAGATACGCAGTATTTT. The genes are TRBV19 and TRBJ2-3; 10 bases are shared with TRBD2. The CDR3 runs to 14 residues. The V gene's germline CDR1 is LNHDA and CDR2 SQIVND (reference sequence).

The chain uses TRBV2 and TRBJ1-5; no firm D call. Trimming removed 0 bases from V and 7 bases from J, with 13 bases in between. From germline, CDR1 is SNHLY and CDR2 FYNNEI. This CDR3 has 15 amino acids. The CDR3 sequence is CASSEARGVGQPQHF. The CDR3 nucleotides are TGTGCCAGCAGTGAAGCGCGCGGGGTTGGGCAGCCCCAGCATTTT.

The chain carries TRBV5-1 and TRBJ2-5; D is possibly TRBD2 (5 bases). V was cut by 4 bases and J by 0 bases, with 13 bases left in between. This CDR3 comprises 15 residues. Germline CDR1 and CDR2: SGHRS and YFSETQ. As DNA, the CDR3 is TGCGCCAGCAGCACTGGACGGGGATACCAAGAGACCCAGTACTTC. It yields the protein CASSTGRGYQETQYF. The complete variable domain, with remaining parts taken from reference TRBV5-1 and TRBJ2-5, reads KAGVTQTPRYLIKTRGQQVTLSCSPISGHRSVSWYQQTPGQGLQFLFEYFSETQRNKGNFPGRFSGRQFSNSRSEMNVSTLELGDSALYLCASSTGRGYQETQYFGPGTRLLVL.

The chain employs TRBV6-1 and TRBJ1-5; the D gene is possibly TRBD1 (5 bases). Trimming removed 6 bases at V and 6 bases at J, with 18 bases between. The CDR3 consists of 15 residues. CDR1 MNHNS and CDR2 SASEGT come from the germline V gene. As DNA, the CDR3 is TGTGCCAGCAGCGACCTCTGGGGGAGTAGTCAGCCCCAGCATTTT. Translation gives CASSDLWGSSQPQHF.

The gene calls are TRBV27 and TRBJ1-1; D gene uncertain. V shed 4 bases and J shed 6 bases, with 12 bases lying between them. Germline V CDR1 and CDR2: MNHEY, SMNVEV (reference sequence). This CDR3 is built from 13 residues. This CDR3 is CASSSLPGAEAFF. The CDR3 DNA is TGTGCCAGCAGTTCCCTCCCTGGGGCTGAAGCTTTCTTT.

The DNA for the CDR3 is TGTGCCAGCAGCCAAGAATTTCGGGAACTCAACTATGGCTACACCTTC. Translating it yields CASSQEFRELNYGYTF. J is TRBJ1-2 and V is TRBV4-2; the D is unclear. Germline V gene lookup returns CDR1 LGHNA and CDR2 YNFKEQ. CDR3 length: 16 amino acids. Trimming removed 0 bases from V and 2 bases from J, with 13 bases in between.

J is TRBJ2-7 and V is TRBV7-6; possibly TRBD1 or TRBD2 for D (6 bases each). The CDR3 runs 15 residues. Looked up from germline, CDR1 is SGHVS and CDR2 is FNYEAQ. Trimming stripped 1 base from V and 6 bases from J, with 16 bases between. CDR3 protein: CASSLGVQGLGEQYF. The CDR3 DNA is TGTGCCAGCAGCTTAGGAGTACAGGGACTGGGCGAGCAGTACTTC.

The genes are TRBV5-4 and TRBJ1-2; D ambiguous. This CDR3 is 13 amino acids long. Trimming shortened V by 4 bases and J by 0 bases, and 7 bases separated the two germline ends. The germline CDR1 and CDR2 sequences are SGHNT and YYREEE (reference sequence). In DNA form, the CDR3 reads TGTGCCAGCAGCGCCCAGCCTAACTATGGCTACACCTTC. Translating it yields CASSAQPNYGYTF.

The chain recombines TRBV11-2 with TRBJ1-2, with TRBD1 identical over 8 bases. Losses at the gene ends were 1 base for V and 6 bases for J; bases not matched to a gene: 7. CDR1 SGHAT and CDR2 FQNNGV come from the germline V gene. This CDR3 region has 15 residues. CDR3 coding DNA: TGTGCCAGCAGCTTAGGTCGGCAGGGGGCTCATGGCTACACCTTC. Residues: CASSLGRQGAHGYTF.

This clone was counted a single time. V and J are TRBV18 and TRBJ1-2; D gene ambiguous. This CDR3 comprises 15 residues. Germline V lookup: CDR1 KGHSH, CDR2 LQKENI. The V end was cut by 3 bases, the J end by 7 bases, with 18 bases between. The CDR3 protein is CASSPSSIDLIGYTF. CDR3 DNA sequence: TGTGCCAGCTCACCGTCGAGTATAGACCTCATTGGCTACACCTTC.

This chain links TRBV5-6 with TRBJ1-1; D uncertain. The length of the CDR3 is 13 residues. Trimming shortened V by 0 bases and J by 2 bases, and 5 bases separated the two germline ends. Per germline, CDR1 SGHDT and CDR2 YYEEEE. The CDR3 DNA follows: TGTGCCAGCAGCTTGGGAATTAACACTGAAGCTTTCTTT. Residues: CASSLGINTEAFF.

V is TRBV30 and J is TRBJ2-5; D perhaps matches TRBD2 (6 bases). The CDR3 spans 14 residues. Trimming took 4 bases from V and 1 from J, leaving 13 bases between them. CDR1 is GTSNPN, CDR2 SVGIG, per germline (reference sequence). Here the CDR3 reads CAWTPGLPQETQYF. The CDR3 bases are TGTGCCTGGACCCCGGGACTTCCCCAAGAGACCCAGTACTTC.

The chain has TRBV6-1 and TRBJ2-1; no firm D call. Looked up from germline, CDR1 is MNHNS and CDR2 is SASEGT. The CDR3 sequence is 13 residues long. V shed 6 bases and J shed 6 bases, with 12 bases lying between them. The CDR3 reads CASRLREFNEQFF. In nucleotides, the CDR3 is TGTGCCAGCAGGTTGAGAGAATTCAATGAGCAGTTCTTC.

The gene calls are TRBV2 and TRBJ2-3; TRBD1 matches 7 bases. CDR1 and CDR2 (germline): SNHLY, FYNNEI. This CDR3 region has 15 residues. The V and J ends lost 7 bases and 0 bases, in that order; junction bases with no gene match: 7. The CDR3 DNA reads TGTGCCAGCACCAGAGACAGGGCGAGCACAGATACGCAGTATTTT. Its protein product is CASTRDRASTDTQYF.

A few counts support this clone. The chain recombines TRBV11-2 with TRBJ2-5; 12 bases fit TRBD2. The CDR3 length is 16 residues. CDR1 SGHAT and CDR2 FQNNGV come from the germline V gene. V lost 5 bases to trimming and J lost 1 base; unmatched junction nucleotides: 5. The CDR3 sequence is CASSPLTSGSQETQYF. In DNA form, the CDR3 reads TGTGCCAGCAGCCCTCTGACTAGCGGGAGCCAAGAGACCCAGTACTTC.

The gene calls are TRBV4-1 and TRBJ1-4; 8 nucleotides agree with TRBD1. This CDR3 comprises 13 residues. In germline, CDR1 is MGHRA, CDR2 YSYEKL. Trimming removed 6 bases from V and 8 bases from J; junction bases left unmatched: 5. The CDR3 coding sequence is TGCGCCAGCAGGCAGGGGGCGGACGAAAAACTGTTTTTT. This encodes CASRQGADEKLFF.

The DNA for the CDR3 is TGTGCCAGCTCACCGAACAGCTTAGATACGCAGTATTTT. Amino acids: CASSPNSLDTQYF. The chain uses TRBV18 and TRBJ2-3; no reliable D call. The CDR3 spans 13 residues. CDR1 and CDR2 (germline): KGHSH, LQKENI. V lost 3 bases, J lost 5 bases, and 9 bases lay in between.

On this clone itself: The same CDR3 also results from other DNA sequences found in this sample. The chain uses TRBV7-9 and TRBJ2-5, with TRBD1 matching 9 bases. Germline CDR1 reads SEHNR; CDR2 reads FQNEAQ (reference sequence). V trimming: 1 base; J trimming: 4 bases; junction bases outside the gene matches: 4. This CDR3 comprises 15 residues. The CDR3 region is CASSLGDRERETQYF. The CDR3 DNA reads TGTGCCAGCAGCTTAGGGGACAGGGAACGAGAGACCCAGTACTTC.

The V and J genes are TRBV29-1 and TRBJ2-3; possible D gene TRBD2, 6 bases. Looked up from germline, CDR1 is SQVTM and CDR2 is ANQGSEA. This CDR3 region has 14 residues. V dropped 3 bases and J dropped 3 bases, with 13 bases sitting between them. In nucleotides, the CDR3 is TGCAGCGTTGATGGTCAGGGAGGAACAGATACGCAGTATTTT. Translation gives CSVDGQGGTDTQYF.

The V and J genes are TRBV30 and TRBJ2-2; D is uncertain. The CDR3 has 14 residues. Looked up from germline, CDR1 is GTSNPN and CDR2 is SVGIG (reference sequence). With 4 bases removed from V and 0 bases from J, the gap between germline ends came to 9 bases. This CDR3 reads CAWNRQANTGELFF. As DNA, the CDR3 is TGTGCCTGGAATCGGCAGGCGAACACCGGGGAGCTGTTTTTT. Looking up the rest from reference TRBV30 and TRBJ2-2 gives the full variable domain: SQTIHQWPATLVQPVGSPLSLECTVEGTSNPNLYWYRQAAGRGLQLLFYSVGIGQISSEVPQNLSASRPQDRQFILSSKKLLLSDSGFYLCAWNRQANTGELFFGEGSRLTVL.

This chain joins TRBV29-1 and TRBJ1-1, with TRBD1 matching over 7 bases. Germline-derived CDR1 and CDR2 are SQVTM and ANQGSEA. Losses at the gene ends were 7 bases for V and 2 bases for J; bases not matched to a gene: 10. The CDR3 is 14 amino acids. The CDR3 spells CSANRGGENTEAFF. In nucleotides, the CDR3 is TGCAGCGCGAACAGGGGAGGGGAAAACACTGAAGCTTTCTTT.

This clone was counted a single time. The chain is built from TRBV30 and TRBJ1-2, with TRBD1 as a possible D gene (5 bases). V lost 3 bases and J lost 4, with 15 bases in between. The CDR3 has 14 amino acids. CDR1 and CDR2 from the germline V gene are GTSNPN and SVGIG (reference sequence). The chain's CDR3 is CAWRKTLGGYGYTF. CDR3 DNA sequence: TGTGCCTGGAGGAAGACGCTTGGGGGCTATGGCTACACCTTC. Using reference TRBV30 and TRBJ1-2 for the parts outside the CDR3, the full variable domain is SQTIHQWPATLVQPVGSPLSLECTVEGTSNPNLYWYRQAAGRGLQLLFYSVGIGQISSEVPQNLSASRPQDRQFILSSKKLLLSDSGFYLCAWRKTLGGYGYTFGSGTRLTVV.

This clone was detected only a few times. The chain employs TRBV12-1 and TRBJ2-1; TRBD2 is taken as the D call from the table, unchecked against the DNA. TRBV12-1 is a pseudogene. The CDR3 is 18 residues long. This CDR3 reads CASSFVPPAGEHYNEQFF. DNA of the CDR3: TGTGCCAGCAGCTTTGTGCCACCAGCGGGAGAGCACTACAATGAGCAGTTCTTC.

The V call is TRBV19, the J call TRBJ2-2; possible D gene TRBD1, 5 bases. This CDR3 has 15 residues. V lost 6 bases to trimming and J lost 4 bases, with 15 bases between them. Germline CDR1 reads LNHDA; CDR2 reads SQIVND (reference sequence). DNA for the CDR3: TGTGCCAGTAGCACAGGAGCTCCGGGCACCGGGGAGCTGTTTTTT. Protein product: CASSTGAPGTGELFF.

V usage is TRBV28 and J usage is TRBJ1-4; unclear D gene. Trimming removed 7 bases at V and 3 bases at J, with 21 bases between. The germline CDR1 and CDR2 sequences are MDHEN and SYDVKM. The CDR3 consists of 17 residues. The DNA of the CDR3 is TGTGCCAGCAAAACCCACAGAGAGATTTCAGCTAATGAAAAACTGTTTTTT. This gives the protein CASKTHREISANEKLFF.

CDR3 sequence: CASAREFSYEQYF. DNA for the CDR3: TGTGCCAGCGCCCGGGAATTTTCCTACGAGCAGTACTTC. The chain links TRBV6-1 to TRBJ2-5; possibly TRBD2 for D (5 bases). The DNA end is a closer match to TRBJ2-7, so the J assignment may be wrong. CDR1 MNHNS and CDR2 SASEGT come from the germline V gene. This CDR3 region has 13 residues.

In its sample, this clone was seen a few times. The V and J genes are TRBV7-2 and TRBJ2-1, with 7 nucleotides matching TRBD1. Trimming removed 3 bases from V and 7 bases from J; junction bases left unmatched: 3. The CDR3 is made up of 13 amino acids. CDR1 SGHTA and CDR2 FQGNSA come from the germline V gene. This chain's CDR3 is CASSLETGNEQFF. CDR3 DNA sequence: TGTGCCAGCAGCTTGGAGACAGGGAATGAGCAGTTCTTC.